The table lists the clone carrying this T cell receptor beta chain with a count of one. Profiling relied on immunoSEQ multiplex PCR, and the TCRdb table lists in-frame clones only, not all of them. Altogether tens of thousands of clones are present, roughly 79% being singletons, with the ten largest covering around 15%. The V end was cut by 0 bases, the J end by 1 base, with 15 bases between. CDR3 length: 17 amino acids. CDR1 and CDR2 (germline): SGHTA, FQGNSA. This entry belongs to a study of blood T cell repertoires in COVID-19. Study information: From T cells, B-cell-depleted T cells, or PBMCs came the material, which was cDNA or gDNA.

The receptor was derived from a human donor in a cohort sampled during active COVID-19. This chain joins TRBV7-2 and TRBJ1-1; D perhaps matches TRBD1 (5 bases). The sequencing sample was made of peripheral blood. CDR3 region: CASSLASRVQGNTEAFF. The CDR3 coding sequence is TGTGCCAGCAGCTTAGCATCCAGGGTCCAGGGGAACACTGAAGCTTTCTTT.